This T cell receptor beta chain was obtained from a study of control samples from healthy donors and cancer patients. The CDR3 contains 12 residues. V was pared by 7 bases and J by 8 bases, with 11 bases between. The data were produced by immunoSEQ multiplex PCR, yet TCRdb's version contains in-frame clones alone and is incomplete. This table holds 100,000 to 150,000 clones, around 92% found once. The chain carries TRBV12-3 or TRBV12-4 and TRBJ1-4, with a weak D call TRBD1 (5 bases). The source of this sequence is an elderly man with head and neck cancer. Sequencing was performed on PBMCs. This CDR3 reads CASTLRDEKLFF. Here the CDR3 DNA reads TGTGCCAGCACCTTACGGGACGAAAAACTGTTTTTT.